The 12 T cell receptor beta chains in this list originate from one sample, sequenced in a study of T cell responses to AZD1222 COVID-19 vaccine. The protocol was immunoSEQ multiplex PCR, while the TCRdb copy is restricted to in-frame clones and leaves out a portion. The sample records approximately 190,000 clones, approximately 90% being singletons. Material: peripheral blood, obtained on day 0 of AZD1222 vaccination. These receptors came from an adult in good health.

The V gene is TRBV10-3, the J gene TRBJ2-5; TRBD1 matches 10 bases. The CDR3 contains 15 residues. The junction had 2 bases not matched to a gene; V was cut back by 0 bases and J by 4 bases. Germline V lookup: CDR1 ENHRY, CDR2 SYGVKD. The CDR3 DNA reads TGTGCCATCAGTGAGTCGACAGGGGGCGTAGAGACCCAGTACTTC. Translating it yields CAISESTGGVETQYF.

The chain combines TRBV6-5 with TRBJ2-2; no clear D. Looked up from germline, CDR1 is MNHEY and CDR2 is SVGAGI. Between the trimmed V and J ends, which lost 2 bases and 2 bases, there was a span of 9 bases. The CDR3 consists of 15 residues. The CDR3 DNA follows: TGTGCCAGCAGTTACAACGGAATAAACACCGGGGAGCTGTTTTTT. The encoded protein is CASSYNGINTGELFF.

The rearrangement joins TRBV19 to TRBJ2-5; perhaps D is TRBD1 or TRBD2 (5 bases each). The CDR3 totals 15 residues. The V gene lost 0 bases and the J gene lost 5 bases, with 13 bases spanning the gap. The germline CDR1 and CDR2 sequences are LNHDA and SQIVND (reference sequence). CDR3 in amino acids: CASSIEMRGVETQYF. In DNA form, the CDR3 reads TGTGCCAGTAGTATAGAGATGAGGGGTGTGGAGACCCAGTACTTC.

The rearrangement uses TRBV7-2 and TRBJ1-5; 8 bases agree with TRBD1. V was clipped by 5 bases and J by 6 bases; unmatched bases: 9. Germline CDR1 SGHTA, CDR2 FQGNSA. This CDR3 comprises 15 residues. The CDR3 sequence is CASSQTPGGGQPQHF. CDR3 bases: TGTGCCAGCAGCCAGACCCCAGGGGGCGGTCAGCCCCAGCATTTT.

V usage is TRBV2 and J usage is TRBJ1-3, with D tentatively TRBD1 (6 bases). The CDR3 contains 15 residues. V was clipped by 7 bases and J by 3 bases, with 16 bases between them. CDR1 is SNHLY and CDR2 is FYNNEI in the germline V gene. The CDR3 DNA is TGTGCCAGCACCAGAGTTTACAGGGTTGGAAACACCATATATTTT. Translating gives CASTRVYRVGNTIYF.

The chain joins TRBV14 to TRBJ2-7; possibly TRBD2 for D (5 bases). The V gene lost 2 bases and the J gene lost 4 bases, with 18 bases spanning the gap. The CDR3 has 16 amino acids. CDR1 is SGHDN and CDR2 is FVKESK in the germline V gene. The CDR3 is CASSQQDSRPGYEQYF. For the CDR3, the DNA is TGTGCCAGCAGCCAACAGGACTCACGACCCGGATACGAGCAGTACTTC.

Concerning this clone: Other DNA sequences within the sample encode an identical CDR3. The chain carries TRBV5-4 and TRBJ2-3; D unclear. From germline, CDR1 is SGHNT and CDR2 YYREEE (reference sequence). The V gene lost 2 bases and the J gene lost 0 bases, with 4 bases spanning the gap. The CDR3 sequence is 13 residues long. CDR3 sequence: CASSLDSTDTQYF. CDR3 nucleotides: TGTGCCAGCAGCTTAGATAGCACAGATACGCAGTATTTT.

The chain links TRBV5-5 to TRBJ1-1; a weak D match, TRBD1 (5 bases). CDR3 length: 16 residues. V lost 0 bases, J lost 2 bases, and 14 bases lay in between. Germline V gene sequence: CDR1 SGHKS, CDR2 YYEKEE (reference sequence). The CDR3 bases are TGTGCCAGCAGCTTGGTCGTTCGGGGACCCAACACTGAAGCTTTCTTT. Its protein is CASSLVVRGPNTEAFF. The variable domain in full, completed from reference TRBV5-5 and TRBJ1-1, reads DAGVTQSPTHLIKTRGQQVTLRCSPISGHKSVSWYQQVLGQGPQFIFQYYEKEERGRGNFPDRFSARQFPNYSSELNVNALLLGDSALYLCASSLVVRGPNTEAFFGQGTRLTVV.

V and J are TRBV7-9 and TRBJ2-7; D tentatively fits TRBD1 or TRBD2 (6 bases each). The CDR3 covers 14 residues. Germline lookup yields CDR1 SEHNR and CDR2 FQNEAQ (reference sequence). V gave up 5 bases and J gave up 3 bases, with 14 bases separating them. The CDR3 here is CASSLGRGDYEQYF. The CDR3 coding sequence is TGTGCCAGCAGCCTCGGAAGGGGGGACTACGAGCAGTACTTC.

The gene calls are TRBV7-8 and TRBJ2-7; 9 bases match TRBD2. Trimming at V came to 1 base and at J to 3 bases, leaving 10 bases not matched to a gene. Per the germline V gene, CDR1 is SGHVS and CDR2 is FQNEAQ. The CDR3 extends over 17 amino acids. CDR3 in DNA: TGTGCCAGCAGCTTAGTGACTAGCGGCAGCCGGAACTACGAGCAGTACTTC. It specifies CASSLVTSGSRNYEQYF.

The rearrangement links TRBV27 to TRBJ2-1; possibly TRBD2 for D (6 bases). Germline V lookup: CDR1 MNHEY, CDR2 SMNVEV (reference sequence). V was cut by 6 bases and J by 9 bases, with 21 bases left in between. There are 15 residues in the CDR3. For the CDR3, the DNA is TGTGCCAGCAGATCCGGGGGACTTACGAGCCTTGAGCAGTTCTTC. Translated, it gives CASRSGGLTSLEQFF.

The CDR3 protein is CASSQDARGPGANVLTF. The CDR3 DNA reads as TGCGCCAGCAGCCAAGACGCGAGGGGGCCCGGGGCCAACGTCCTGACTTTC. The chain combines TRBV4-3 with TRBJ2-6; TRBD1 matches at 7 bases. Trimming at V came to 0 bases and at J to 4 bases, leaving 6 bases not matched to a gene. The germline gives CDR1 LGHNA, CDR2 YSLEER. The CDR3 totals 17 residues.